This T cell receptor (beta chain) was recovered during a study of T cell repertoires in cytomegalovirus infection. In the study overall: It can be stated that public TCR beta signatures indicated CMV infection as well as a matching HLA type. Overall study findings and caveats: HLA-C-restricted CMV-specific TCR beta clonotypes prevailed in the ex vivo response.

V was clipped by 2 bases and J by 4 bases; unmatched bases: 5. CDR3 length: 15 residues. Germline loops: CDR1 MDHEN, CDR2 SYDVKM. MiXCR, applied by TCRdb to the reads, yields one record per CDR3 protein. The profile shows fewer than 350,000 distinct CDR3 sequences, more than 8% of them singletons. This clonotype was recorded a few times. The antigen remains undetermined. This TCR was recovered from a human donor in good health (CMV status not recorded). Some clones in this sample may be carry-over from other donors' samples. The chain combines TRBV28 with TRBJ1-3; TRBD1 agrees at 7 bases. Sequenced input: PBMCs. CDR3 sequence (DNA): TGTGCCAGCAGTTTAAGGGGGCAATTCGGAAACACCATATATTTT. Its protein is CASSLRGQFGNTIYF. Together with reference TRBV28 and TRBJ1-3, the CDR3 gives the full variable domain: DVKVTQSSRYLVKRTGEKVFLECVQDMDHENMFWYRQDPGLGLRLIYFSYDVKMKEKGDIPEGYSVSREKKERFSLILESASTNQTSMYLCASSLRGQFGNTIYFGEGSWLTVV.